The 3 T cell receptor beta chains presented below share a single source sample, sequenced in a study of T cell changes during pregnancy in multiple sclerosis. Method: immunoSEQ multiplex PCR; TCRdb's copy keeps in-frame clones and lacks some. Here the sample spans around 70,000 clones, 85% to 95% being singletons. The sequencing used peripheral blood, collected before pregnancy. Source of these receptors: a female donor with multiple sclerosis, enrolled in a pregnancy study.

This chain uses TRBV6-6 with TRBJ2-2; 7 bases fit TRBD1. CDR1 and CDR2 from the germline V gene are MNHNY and SVGAGI (reference sequence). This CDR3 spans 16 amino acids. V lost 6 bases to trimming and J lost 0 bases; unmatched junction nucleotides: 7. DNA for the CDR3: TGTGCCAGCAGACCGGACAGGCTCTCGAACACCGGGGAGCTGTTTTTT. It specifies CASRPDRLSNTGELFF.

The V gene is TRBV7-2, the J gene TRBJ2-7; unclear D gene. This CDR3 spans 13 amino acids. Per the germline V gene, CDR1 is SGHTA and CDR2 is FQGNSA. V was pared by 5 bases and J by 7 bases, with 15 bases between. CDR3: CASSPDFGEEQYF. The CDR3 DNA reads TGTGCCAGCAGCCCCGATTTCGGAGAAGAGCAGTACTTC.

The chain carries TRBV7-3 and TRBJ2-5; perhaps TRBD2 as D (7 bases). V was trimmed by 5 bases and J by 3 bases, leaving 13 bases between them. The CDR3 is 14 residues long. Germline loops: CDR1 SGHTA, CDR2 FQGTGA. This CDR3 reads CASSLLGGEETQYF. The CDR3 bases are TGTGCCAGCAGCCTCCTAGGGGGGGAAGAGACCCAGTACTTC. The variable domain in full, completed from reference TRBV7-3 and TRBJ2-5, reads GAGVSQTPSNKVTEKGKYVELRCDPISGHTALYWYRQSLGQGPEFLIYFQGTGAADDSGLPNDRFFAVRPEGSVSTLKIQRTERGDSAVYLCASSLLGGEETQYFGPGTRLLVL.